These 25 T cell receptor beta chains were all obtained from the same sample, sequenced in a study of blood T cell repertoires in COVID-19. Assay: immunoSEQ multiplex PCR; the TCRdb copy retains only in-frame clones and omits some. The table lists about 76,000 clones, 85% of them singletons. The sample taken for sequencing was peripheral blood. The source of these receptors is a man aged 50-60 years with COVID-19, enrolled during active disease.

J is TRBJ2-3 and V is TRBV24-1; a weak D match, TRBD1 (6 bases). CDR1 is KGHDR, CDR2 SFDVKD, per germline. V lost 2 bases, J lost 5 bases, and 13 bases lay in between. This CDR3 has 15 amino acids. CDR3 bases: TGTGCCACCAGTGATTCGCGGACAGTAATAGATACGCAGTATTTT. Translated: CATSDSRTVIDTQYF.

The rearrangement uses TRBV20-1 and TRBJ1-1; no reliable D call. V shed 6 bases and J shed 0 bases, with 5 bases lying between them. Germline V lookup: CDR1 DFQATT, CDR2 SNEGSKA (reference sequence). This CDR3 contains 11 residues. CDR3 protein: CSADMNTEAFF. As DNA, the CDR3 is TGCAGTGCAGACATGAACACTGAAGCTTTCTTT.

The CDR3 protein is CASSPSRTHKNQPQHF. The CDR3, as DNA: TGTGCCAGCTCACCTTCTCGGACACATAAGAATCAGCCCCAGCATTTT. V gene TRBV18 combines with J gene TRBJ1-5; weak D call: TRBD1 (5 bases). In germline, CDR1 is KGHSH, CDR2 LQKENI. This CDR3 is 16 amino acids long. Deletions cut 3 bases from V and 4 bases from J, with 16 bases between.

Only a few counts were recorded for this clone. The chain is built from TRBV2 and TRBJ1-1; D is unclear. The CDR3 has 12 residues. Trimming left V 5 bases short and J 3 bases short, with 7 bases between. CDR1 is SNHLY, CDR2 FYNNEI, per germline. CDR3 in DNA: TGTGCCAGCAGTCTACAGTACACTGAAGCTTTCTTT. Translated, it gives CASSLQYTEAFF.

The chain recombines TRBV19 with TRBJ1-4; 9 nucleotides match TRBD1. Germline CDR1 reads LNHDA; CDR2 reads SQIVND (reference sequence). The CDR3 runs to 14 residues. V lost 6 bases, J lost 13 bases, and 12 bases stayed unmatched. CDR3 in amino acids: CASRSRWTGDGLFF. The CDR3, as DNA: TGTGCCAGTAGGTCAAGATGGACAGGGGACGGACTGTTTTTT.

J is TRBJ2-7 and V is TRBV4-1; 9 positions agree with TRBD1. J lost 0 bases, V lost 4 bases, and 19 bases had no gene match. Germline V gene sequence: CDR1 MGHRA, CDR2 YSYEKL. The CDR3 totals 20 residues. The CDR3 nucleotides read TGCGCCAGCAGCCCGAAGGGTGGGACAGGGAGCCTACCGAGCTCCTACGAGCAGTACTTC. Translated, it gives CASSPKGGTGSLPSSYEQYF.

The chain employs TRBV20-1 and TRBJ1-1; 7 bases are shared with TRBD1. The germline V gene encodes CDR1 DFQATT and CDR2 SNEGSKA (reference sequence). CDR3 length: 13 residues. V was pared by 3 bases and J by 5 bases, with 6 bases of the junction left unmatched. This chain's CDR3 is CSASRQGFTEAFF. The CDR3 region has the DNA TGCAGTGCTAGTCGACAGGGATTTACTGAAGCTTTCTTT.

The chain has TRBV12-3 or TRBV12-4 and TRBJ1-5; D not resolved. This CDR3 contains 13 residues. The V end lost 1 base, the J end lost 7 bases, and 8 bases lay between the germline ends. This chain's CDR3 is CASSLGGYQPQHF. The CDR3 DNA is TGTGCCAGCAGTTTAGGCGGGTACCAGCCCCAGCATTTT.

The chain uses TRBV29-1 and TRBJ2-1, with 10 nucleotides matching TRBD1. The CDR3 runs to 17 residues. V was pared by 0 bases and J by 4 bases, with 9 bases of the junction left unmatched. Germline CDR1 reads SQVTM; CDR2 reads ANQGSEA. CDR3 bases: TGCAGCGTTGAAGAAGGAACCGGGACAGGGGAATACAATGAGCAGTTCTTC. Protein sequence: CSVEEGTGTGEYNEQFF.

The table lists this clone with a few counts. The rearrangement links TRBV6-5 to TRBJ2-2; TRBD2 agrees at 10 bases. V shed 6 bases, J shed 7 bases, and the junction held 5 bases outside the gene matches. Germline CDR1 and CDR2: MNHEY and SVGAGI. CDR3 length equals 14 residues. For the CDR3, the DNA is TGTGCCAGCAGACCTCTAGCGGGAGACGGGGAGCTGTTTTTT. It is translated as CASRPLAGDGELFF.

V usage is TRBV7-2 and J usage is TRBJ1-6; the D is unclear. Looked up from germline, CDR1 is SGHTA and CDR2 is FQGNSA. This CDR3 comprises 15 residues. Deletions cut 5 bases from V and 8 bases from J, with 16 bases between. CDR3: CASSPLGSPYSPLHF. DNA for the CDR3: TGTGCCAGCAGCCCCCTCGGGAGTCCCTATTCACCCCTCCACTTT.

The chain links TRBV9 to TRBJ2-1; 7 positions agree with TRBD2. V was clipped by 1 base and J by 3 bases; unmatched bases: 13. The CDR3 runs 18 residues. Per germline, CDR1 SGDLS and CDR2 YYNGEE. This CDR3 reads CASSVRSRAGEGYNEQFF. The CDR3 DNA is TGTGCCAGCAGCGTACGGAGCCGGGCGGGAGAAGGCTACAATGAGCAGTTCTTC.

The chain carries TRBV6-1 and TRBJ2-1; D call uncertain. This CDR3 has 13 amino acids. The germline gives CDR1 MNHNS, CDR2 SASEGT. V gave up 2 bases and J gave up 4 bases, with 6 bases separating them. The CDR3 bases are TGTGCCAGCAGTGAATTCTCTTACAATGAGCAGTTCTTC. This sequence encodes CASSEFSYNEQFF.

The rearrangement uses TRBV7-9 and TRBJ1-2, with D perhaps matching TRBD1 (6 bases). The CDR3 consists of 15 residues. The germline V gene has CDR1 SEHNR and CDR2 FQNEAQ (reference sequence). The V and J ends lost 3 bases and 2 bases respectively, with 13 bases between them. The DNA for the CDR3 is TGTGCCAGCAGCTTCGGGGCAGGGGTAAACTATGGCTACACCTTC. Its translation: CASSFGAGVNYGYTF.

V usage is TRBV3-1 (or the pseudogene TRBV3-2) and J usage is TRBJ1-2, with D possibly matching TRBD1 (6 bases). This CDR3 has 13 amino acids. Germline V CDR1 and CDR2: LGHDT, YNNKEL (reference sequence). The V end lost 6 bases, the J end lost 3 bases, and 11 bases lay between the germline ends. This chain's CDR3 is CASRHSGDYGYTF. The CDR3 DNA reads TGTGCCAGCAGGCATTCAGGGGACTATGGCTACACCTTC.

The V gene is TRBV27, the J gene TRBJ1-5, with D tentatively TRBD1 (5 bases). This CDR3 is 17 amino acids long. Trimming removed 6 bases from V and 0 bases from J, with 18 bases in between. Germline V CDR1 and CDR2: MNHEY, SMNVEV (reference sequence). CDR3 sequence: CASSLFGQAYSNQPQHF. The CDR3 bases are TGTGCCAGCAGCCTATTTGGACAAGCATATAGCAATCAGCCCCAGCATTTT.

The chain combines TRBV6-1 with TRBJ1-6; D is possibly TRBD1 (6 bases). Germline V gene sequence: CDR1 MNHNS, CDR2 SASEGT. The CDR3 length is 17 residues. The V end lost 0 bases, the J end lost 5 bases, and 14 bases lay between the germline ends. In nucleotides, the CDR3 is TGTGCCAGCAGTGAAGCGCTTCAGGGGTCCAATAATTCACCCCTCCACTTT. Its translation is CASSEALQGSNNSPLHF.

V gene TRBV11-2 combines with J gene TRBJ1-4; TRBD1 might be the D (5 bases). Germline V CDR1 and CDR2: SGHAT, FQNNGV. This CDR3 region has 14 residues. Trimming pared 5 bases from V and 4 bases from J, leaving 11 bases between. DNA for the CDR3: TGTGCCAGCAGCCCCACCGGGGGTAATGAAAAACTGTTTTTT. This sequence encodes CASSPTGGNEKLFF.

This chain links TRBV5-1 with TRBJ2-5, with 7 nucleotides matching TRBD1. Germline V gives CDR1 SGHRS, CDR2 YFSETQ. V lost 4 bases, J lost 3 bases, and 3 bases stayed unmatched. The CDR3 has 13 amino acids. CDR3 sequence reads: CASSHTGEETQYF. CDR3 DNA sequence: TGCGCCAGCAGCCATACAGGGGAAGAGACCCAGTACTTC.

The chain recombines TRBV25-1 with TRBJ1-1; weak D call: TRBD1 (5 bases). The V end lost 8 bases, the J end lost 1 base, and 5 bases lay between the germline ends. The V gene's germline CDR1 is MGHDK and CDR2 SYGVNS. This CDR3 is built from 11 residues. As DNA, the CDR3 is TGTGCCAGCCAGGGGAACACTGAAGCTTTCTTT. Its translation is CASQGNTEAFF.

CDR3: CASSLPPQKRSWSYEQYF. The CDR3 DNA reads TGTGCCAGCAGTTTACCCCCACAGAAGCGGTCCTGGTCCTACGAGCAGTACTTC. V gene TRBV28 combines with J gene TRBJ2-7; maybe TRBD2 (5 bases). V lost 2 bases, J lost 1 base, and 21 bases lay in between. From germline, CDR1 is MDHEN and CDR2 SYDVKM. CDR3 length: 18 residues.

J is TRBJ2-5 and V is TRBV2; 12 positions match TRBD2. V lost 9 bases and J lost 3; bases outside the gene matches: 5. CDR1 SNHLY and CDR2 FYNNEI come from the germline V gene. CDR3 length equals 14 residues. The CDR3: CASRTSGNEETQYF. In nucleotides, the CDR3 is TGTGCCAGTCGGACTAGCGGGAATGAAGAGACCCAGTACTTC.

The rearrangement joins TRBV28 to TRBJ2-3; TRBD2 matches at 8 bases. The junction had 7 bases not matched to a gene; V was cut back by 2 bases and J by 6 bases. From germline, CDR1 is MDHEN and CDR2 SYDVKM. The CDR3 runs to 15 residues. DNA of the CDR3: TGTGCCAGCAGTTTAGCGGGGGGCGCGTCGGATACGCAGTATTTT. Its translation is CASSLAGGASDTQYF. The variable domain in full, completed from reference TRBV28 and TRBJ2-3, reads DVKVTQSSRYLVKRTGEKVFLECVQDMDHENMFWYRQDPGLGLRLIYFSYDVKMKEKGDIPEGYSVSREKKERFSLILESASTNQTSMYLCASSLAGGASDTQYFGPGTRLTVL.

The rearrangement uses TRBV11-2 and TRBJ2-4, with unresolved D. Germline V gives CDR1 SGHAT, CDR2 FQNNGV. V lost 1 base and J 0 bases, leaving 13 bases between the germline ends. The CDR3 runs to 17 residues. The CDR3 sequence is CASSLGGILLAKNIQYF. As DNA, the CDR3 is TGTGCCAGCAGCTTAGGAGGCATTCTTCTAGCCAAAAACATTCAGTACTTC. Complete variable domain (other parts from reference TRBV11-2 and TRBJ2-4): EAGVAQSPRYKIIEKRQSVAFWCNPISGHATLYWYQQILGQGPKLLIQFQNNGVVDDSQLPKDRFSAERLKGVDSTLKIQPAKLEDSAVYLCASSLGGILLAKNIQYFGAGTRLSVL.

The chain uses TRBV12-3 or TRBV12-4 and TRBJ2-3; D is uncertain. The CDR3 has 12 residues. The ends were cut back, 3 bases at V and 8 bases at J, with 9 bases in the middle. CDR3: CASSLTRGTQYF. The CDR3 coding sequence is TGTGCCAGCAGTTTGACGAGAGGTACGCAGTATTTT.